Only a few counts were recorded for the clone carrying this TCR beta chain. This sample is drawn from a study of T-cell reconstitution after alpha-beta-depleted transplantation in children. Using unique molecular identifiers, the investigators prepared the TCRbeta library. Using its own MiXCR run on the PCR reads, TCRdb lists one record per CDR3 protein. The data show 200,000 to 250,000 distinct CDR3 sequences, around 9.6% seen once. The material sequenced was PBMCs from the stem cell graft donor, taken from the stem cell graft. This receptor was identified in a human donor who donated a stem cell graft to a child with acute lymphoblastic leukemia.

The CDR3 protein is CASMMSGGENIQYF. Here the CDR3 DNA reads TGCGCCAGCATGATGTCGGGAGGCGAAAACATTCAGTACTTC. The rearrangement uses TRBV5-1 and TRBJ2-4, with 7 bases that match TRBD2. The CDR3 sequence is 14 residues long. The V and J ends lost 6 bases and 5 bases, in that order; junction bases with no gene match: 8. Germline values: CDR1 SGHRS, CDR2 YFSETQ.